This T cell receptor (beta chain) derives from a study of T cells after yellow fever vaccination. TCR cDNA was made by 5'RACE template switching, adding a universal primer site and UMIs. TCRdb ran MiXCR on the 5' RACE reads and lists one entry per CDR3 protein. Of 200,000 to 300,000 distinct CDR3 sequences listed, approximately 12% are singletons. As to this clonotype: Its target is not known.

Study-level points and caveats: Boosting was followed by the reappearance of most primary-vaccination clones (roughly 96% CD4, about 90% CD8). When the response was secondary, it was weaker but reached its peak faster, day 5 versus 15.

Specimen: CD4+ T cells sorted from PBMCs, collected 45 days after the yellow fever booster vaccination. This receptor was taken from a young man who received the YFV17D yellow fever vaccine.

CDR3 protein: CASSLRGYDTQYF. The CDR3 DNA is TGTGCCAGCAGTTTACGAGGGTACGATACGCAGTATTTT. The genes are TRBV27 and TRBJ2-3; tentative D call: TRBD2 (5 bases). The V gene's germline CDR1 is MNHEY and CDR2 SMNVEV (reference sequence). The CDR3 loop spans 13 amino acids. V was trimmed by 2 bases and J by 6 bases, leaving 9 bases between them.